This TCR beta chain appears in the sequencing data of a study of tumor-infiltrating lymphocytes in primary liver carcinoma. This clonotype came up a few times. Possible read error: a much larger clone is one base away. TCR beta cDNA was prepared out of roughly 490 ng total RNA by means of a constant-region primer. Generation of the TCR beta libraries relied on three nested multiplex PCR rounds using slightly modified ARM-PCR. TCRdb processed the multiplex PCR reads anew with MiXCR; each CDR3 protein has one entry. The sample has 95,000 to 100,000 distinct CDR3 sequences, 55% to 80% seen once. Unsorted bulk tissue of roughly 19-30 mg yielded co-extracted RNA and DNA. Sequenced input: liver tumor tissue from sampling region 2. This sample's subset: tumor region T2, inferior pole. The sequence came from an older woman with primary liver carcinoma and hepatitis B virus infection.

CDR3 protein: CASSQGGGGNQPQYF. In nucleotides, the CDR3 is TGCGCCAGCAGCCAAGGAGGAGGGGGTAATCAGCCCCAGTATTTT. The chain employs TRBV4-1 and TRBJ1-5; D possibly uses TRBD1 or TRBD2 (6 bases each). The end of the DNA is better explained by TRBJ2-3, so the J call may be wrong. The CDR3 length is 15 residues. CDR1 is MGHRA, CDR2 YSYEKL, per germline.